This T cell receptor (beta chain) was profiled in a study of blood T cell repertoires in COVID-19. Concerning this clone itself: Other DNA sequences in the same sample also yield this CDR3.

Data came from immunoSEQ multiplex PCR; TCRdb stores just in-frame clones and leaves some out. The sample has 250,000 to 300,000 clones, more than 75% seen once. Germline lookup yields CDR1 LNHDA and CDR2 SQIVND (reference sequence). This CDR3 spans 16 amino acids. V was cut by 3 bases and J by 0 bases, with 9 bases left in between. The receptor was derived from a woman between 40 and 50 years old with acute COVID-19. The chain carries TRBV19 and TRBJ1-6; D unresolved. Sequenced sample: PBMCs or T cells enriched from blood (not recorded which). The CDR3 region is CASSISGSSYNSPLHF. CDR3 DNA sequence: TGTGCCAGTAGTATTTCTGGGAGCTCCTATAATTCACCCCTCCACTTT.